This T cell receptor (beta chain) came from a study of shared clonotypes between healthy human individuals. Clones were read by immunoSEQ multiplex PCR, and TCRdb kept only the in-frame ones, dropping some. Among hundreds of thousands of clones, about 92% were seen once, and the ten largest hold 24%. Naive CD8 cells comprised CD45RO-negative, CCR7-positively selected cells, excluding terminally differentiated effector memory CD45RA+ cells. With 4 bases removed from V and 0 bases from J, the gap between germline ends came to 10 bases. This CDR3 is built from 15 residues. Germline CDR1 LNHDA, CDR2 SQIVND (reference sequence). Note on this clone: Its antigen is unknown.

Study findings and constraints: Clonotype sharing across several donors was observed for about 5.2% of naive CD4 clonotypes.

This TCR derives from a young man in good health. The material sequenced was naive CD8+ T cells sorted from blood. V is TRBV19 and J is TRBJ2-1; D gene unclear. The CDR3 DNA reads as TGTGCCAGTAGTAGTGAGACTTACTCCTACAATGAGCAGTTCTTC. Translation gives CASSSETYSYNEQFF.